Below are 11 T cell receptor beta chains sequenced from a single sample in a study of T cells in women clearing cervical HPV infection. Here immunoSEQ multiplex PCR was the method, and the copy in TCRdb shows in-frame clones only, minus some. This sample's clone table lists 36,000 or so clones. Source material: blood buffy coat. Every receptor here comes from a woman between 18 and 70 years old with a cervical HPV16 infection that either progressed to CIN3+ or cleared (not recorded which).

With respect to this clone: The sequence runs out 3 residues before the end of the CDR3; the remainder is reconstructed from the germline J gene. This chain connects TRBV20-1 to TRBJ1-5; D is unclear. This CDR3 contains 14 residues. Germline CDR1 reads DFQATT; CDR2 reads SNEGSKA (reference sequence). Trimming took off 6 bases at V and 3 bases at J, with 15 bases between the two ends. The DNA read from the CDR3 is TGCAGTGCAACCTATACAGAAATCAATCAGCCC. Its translation is CSATYTEINQP. The whole CDR3 protein is CSATYTEINQPQHF.

Of note for this clone: Read data end 3 residues before the CDR3 end; the end is taken from the germline J gene. The chain carries TRBV18 and TRBJ1-1; possible D gene TRBD1, 6 bases. Germline values: CDR1 KGHSH, CDR2 LQKENI. The CDR3 loop spans 14 amino acids. V lost 3 bases, J lost 7 bases, and 15 bases lay in between. The CDR3 DNA, read in part, is TGTGCCAGCTCACCCCTTACCGACAGGTTTGAA. This codes for CASSPLTDRFE. The CDR3 in full is CASSPLTDRFEAFF.

On this clone itself: The CDR3 goes on 3 residues after the read ends, and that part is filled in from the germline J gene. The chain carries TRBV6-4 and TRBJ2-3; TRBD1 might be the D (5 bases). V lost 2 bases and J lost 6, with 9 bases in between. The CDR3 contains 13 residues. Looked up from germline, CDR1 is MRHNA and CDR2 is SNTAGT. CDR3 DNA (partial): TGTGCCAGCAGTGACCCTAAGGGGGATACG. It translates to CASSDPKGDT. The CDR3 reads in full as CASSDPKGDTQYF.

CDR3 bases read: TGCAGCGTTGAGATTGGGGGCCTAGGCACTGAA. Translating it yields CSVEIGGLGTE. The complete CDR3 sequence is CSVEIGGLGTEAFF. The chain recombines TRBV29-1 with TRBJ1-1; D possibly corresponds to TRBD1 (6 bases). The missing CDR3 end, 3 residues past where the read stops, is filled in from the germline J gene. In germline, CDR1 is SQVTM, CDR2 ANQGSEA. CDR3 size: 14 residues. Trimming removed 3 bases at V and 4 bases at J, with 15 bases between.

On this clone: The observed sequence ends 3 residues before the CDR3 terminus, with the missing tail filled in from the germline J gene. The chain couples TRBV19 to TRBJ2-7; 10 positions match TRBD1. CDR1 is LNHDA and CDR2 is SQIVND in the germline V gene (reference sequence). J was trimmed by 3 bases and V by 6 bases; bases with no gene match: 8. The CDR3 runs 15 residues. The covered CDR3 bases are TGTGCCAGTAGCATCGGGACAGGGGCTTACTACGAG. Translating it yields CASSIGTGAYYE. The whole CDR3 reads CASSIGTGAYYEQYF.

With respect to this clone: The observed sequence ends 3 residues before the CDR3 terminus, with the missing tail filled in from the germline J gene. The V call is TRBV7-2, the J call TRBJ2-1; 7 bases align to TRBD1. V lost 1 base, J lost 4 bases, and 4 bases stayed unmatched. Germline-derived CDR1 and CDR2 are SGHTA and FQGNSA. The CDR3 length is 15 residues. This chain's CDR3 is CASSLGGGNYNEQFF. Incomplete CDR3 DNA: TGTGCCAGCAGCTTAGGAGGGGGCAATTACAATGAG.

On this clone itself: The CDR3 end falls 3 residues outside the read, so it is completed with the germline J gene. The rearrangement uses TRBV7-2 and TRBJ1-2; D is perhaps TRBD1 (5 bases). The germline gives CDR1 SGHTA, CDR2 FQGNSA. This CDR3 is built from 15 residues. CDR3 protein: CASRQPGLAGGTYTF. The covered CDR3 bases are TGTGCCAGCAGACAACCGGGACTAGCGGGAGGTACC. Combining the CDR3 with reference TRBV7-2 and TRBJ1-2 gives the whole variable domain GAGVSQSPSNKVTEKGKDVELRCDPISGHTALYWYRQSLGQGLEFLIYFQGNSAPDKSGLPSDRFSAERTGGSVSTLTIQRTQQEDSAVYLCASRQPGLAGGTYTFGSGTRLTVV.

The sequenced part of the CDR3 DNA is TGCAGCGTTGCAGGTTATGGC. Protein: CSVAGYG. The complete CDR3 reads CSVAGYGYTF. The chain joins TRBV29-1 to TRBJ1-2; no definite D call. The read is 3 residues too short to cover the CDR3 end, so that end is filled in from the germline J gene. The germline V gene encodes CDR1 SQVTM and CDR2 ANQGSEA. CDR3 length equals 10 residues. Trimming shortened V by 4 bases and J by 5 bases, and 5 bases separated the two germline ends. Full variable domain (rest looked up from reference TRBV29-1 and TRBJ1-2): SAVISQKPSRDICQRGTSLTIQCQVDSQVTMMFWYRQQPGQSLTLIATANQGSEATYESGFVIDKFPISRPNLTFSTLTVSNMSPEDSSIYLCSVAGYGYTFGSGTRLTVV.

CDR3 bases read: TGTGCCAGCTCACCACCAGGAATCGGGACACTTACAGATACG. Translation gives CASSPPGIGTLTDT. The CDR3 as a whole reads CASSPPGIGTLTDTQYF. The V call is TRBV18, the J call TRBJ2-3; the D gene is possibly TRBD1 (6 bases). The observed sequence ends 3 residues before the CDR3 terminus, with the missing tail filled in from the germline J gene. This CDR3 comprises 17 residues. The V gene's germline CDR1 is KGHSH and CDR2 LQKENI. Trimming took off 0 bases at V and 3 bases at J, with 16 bases between the two ends.

Turning to this clone: The sequenced fragment ends 3 residues before the CDR3 boundary, so the rest is inferred from the germline J gene. The sample holds other DNA sequences that translate to the same CDR3. The chain links TRBV4-1 to TRBJ2-7; no firm D call. The CDR3 length is 12 residues. Trimming stripped 0 bases from V and 4 bases from J, with 4 bases between. Germline V gene data show CDR1 as MGHRA and CDR2 as YSYEKL. This CDR3 is CASSQDSYEQYF. CDR3 DNA, as far as it was read: TGCGCCAGCAGCCAAGATTCTTACGAG.

About this clone itself: The CDR3 goes on 3 residues after the read ends, and that part is filled in from the germline J gene. The chain links TRBV18 to TRBJ2-5; D ambiguous. V was cut by 3 bases and J by 1 base, with 6 bases left in between. Per the germline V gene, CDR1 is KGHSH and CDR2 is LQKENI. This CDR3 contains 13 residues. The covered CDR3 bases are TGTGCCAGCTCACCGCGATTCCAAGAGACC. This encodes CASSPRFQET. The complete CDR3 sequence is CASSPRFQETQYF.